Below are 29 T cell receptor beta chains sequenced from a single sample in a study of identical twins. In TCRdb, the 5' RACE reads were re-called with MiXCR into one record per CDR3 protein. This sample has 300,000 to 400,000 distinct CDR3 sequences, with 10% to 15% found just once. These data also formed part of another study, on yellow fever vaccine responses in identical twins.

Source material: CD8+ T cells sorted from blood. All receptors come from a woman between 18 and 30 years old in good health.

In this sample, this clonotype turned up a few times. This chain connects TRBV12-5 to TRBJ2-1, with D possibly TRBD1 on 6 matching bases. CDR3 length: 19 amino acids. V was clipped by 1 base and J by 0 bases, with 19 bases between them. The germline V gene encodes CDR1 LGHNT and CDR2 FRNRAP. The CDR3 sequence is CASGLAQGFLHYSYNEQFF. CDR3 in DNA: TGTGCTAGTGGTTTGGCCCAGGGGTTTTTACATTACTCCTACAATGAGCAGTTCTTC.

The chain links TRBV4-1 to TRBJ2-7; D remains unclear. The germline V gene encodes CDR1 MGHRA and CDR2 YSYEKL. CDR3 length equals 13 residues. V gave up 3 bases and J gave up 1 base, with 7 bases separating them. In nucleotides, the CDR3 is TGCGCCAGCAGCCATGCCCTTTCCTACGAGCAGTACTTC. Its translation: CASSHALSYEQYF.

A few counts support this clonotype. The V and J genes are TRBV7-8 and TRBJ1-4; D is unclear. There are 14 residues in the CDR3. The V end lost 5 bases, the J end lost 8 bases, and 15 bases lay between the germline ends. CDR1 and CDR2 (germline): SGHVS, FQNEAQ. The DNA for the CDR3 is TGTGCCAGCAGCCTGGAGGCTTTAAGCGAAAAACTGTTTTTT. Encoded protein: CASSLEALSEKLFF.

The chain joins TRBV13 to TRBJ2-3; D ambiguous. The V and J ends lost 6 bases and 0 bases respectively, with 13 bases between them. Germline V CDR1 and CDR2: PRHDT, FYEKMQ (reference sequence). CDR3 length equals 15 residues. Here the CDR3 DNA reads TGTGCCAGCAGTAGTATCGGAATTAGCACAGATACGCAGTATTTT. Translating it yields CASSSIGISTDTQYF. Using reference TRBV13 and TRBJ2-3 for the parts outside the CDR3, the full variable domain is AAGVIQSPRHLIKEKRETATLKCYPIPRHDTVYWYQQGPGQDPQFLISFYEKMQSDKGSIPDRFSAQQFSDYHSELNMSSLELGDSALYFCASSSIGISTDTQYFGPGTRLTVL.

The chain combines TRBV29-1 with TRBJ2-3; D uncertain. The CDR3 runs 11 residues. The ends were cut back, 5 bases at V and 1 base at J, with 4 bases in the middle. Germline assignment: CDR1 SQVTM and CDR2 ANQGSEA. The CDR3 DNA reads as TGCAGCGTTCCCCGCACAGATACGCAGTATTTT. Encoded protein: CSVPRTDTQYF.

This chain links TRBV29-1 with TRBJ2-7, with TRBD1 matching 12 bases. J gave up 7 bases and V 6 bases, and 10 bases lay outside the gene matches. Germline loops: CDR1 SQVTM, CDR2 ANQGSEA. The CDR3 totals 14 residues. CDR3 sequence (DNA): TGCAGCGTCCGCTCGGGGACAGGGGGCAGGGAGCAGTACTTC. Protein product: CSVRSGTGGREQYF.

The chain joins TRBV3-1 to TRBJ2-3, with no clear D. The germline V gene encodes CDR1 LGHDT and CDR2 YNNKEL (reference sequence). The CDR3 is made up of 15 amino acids. Deletions cut 0 bases from V and 6 bases from J, with 13 bases between. The DNA of the CDR3 is TGTGCCAGCAGCCAAGAGGTGCCAGTGGGGGATACGCAGTATTTT. Amino acid sequence: CASSQEVPVGDTQYF.

There are a few counts of this clonotype. V gene TRBV14 combines with J gene TRBJ1-2; the D is unclear. Looked up from germline, CDR1 is SGHDN and CDR2 is FVKESK. This CDR3 is 13 amino acids long. The ends were cut back, 0 bases at V and 13 bases at J, with 15 bases in the middle. In DNA, the CDR3 is TGTGCCAGCAGCCAAGATTACCCGGCGCAGACCACCTTC. It yields the protein CASSQDYPAQTTF. Filled out from reference TRBV14 and TRBJ1-2, the complete variable domain reads EAGVTQFPSHSVIEKGQTVTLRCDPISGHDNLYWYRRVMGKEIKFLLHFVKESKQDESGMPNNRFLAERTGGTYSTLKVQPAELEDSGVYFCASSQDYPAQTTFGSGTRLTVV.

This clonotype has more than one count but fewer than ten. The chain links TRBV12-3 or TRBV12-4 to TRBJ2-7; D may be TRBD2 (6 bases). Deletions cut 4 bases from V and 5 bases from J, with 15 bases between. The CDR3 is made up of 14 amino acids. CDR3 sequence: CASSSTGDSDEQYF. CDR3 sequence (DNA): TGTGCCAGCAGTTCAACCGGGGACTCGGACGAGCAGTACTTC.

The rearrangement joins TRBV7-9 to TRBJ2-2; D is ambiguous. V gave up 1 base and J gave up 7 bases, with 7 bases separating them. CDR3 length: 13 residues. CDR1 SEHNR and CDR2 FQNEAQ come from the germline V gene (reference sequence). The CDR3 DNA sequence: TGTGCCAGCAGCTTAGTTACCTACGGGGAGCTGTTTTTT. It translates to CASSLVTYGELFF.

The chain has TRBV24-1 and TRBJ2-7, with 10 nucleotides matching TRBD1. Germline V lookup: CDR1 KGHDR, CDR2 SFDVKD. The length of the CDR3 is 17 residues. Trimming at V came to 0 bases and at J to 1 base, leaving 5 bases not matched to a gene. The CDR3 DNA reads as TGTGCCACCAGTGATTTGAGGGACAGGGGAACATCCTACGAGCAGTACTTC. Translated, it gives CATSDLRDRGTSYEQYF.

This clonotype was detected only a few times. The rearrangement uses TRBV6-2 or TRBV6-3 and TRBJ2-1; TRBD2 is a possible D gene (6 bases). V was clipped by 2 bases and J by 0 bases, with 23 bases between them. In germline, CDR1 is MNHEY, CDR2 SVGEGT. There are 20 residues in the CDR3. The CDR3, as DNA: TGTGCCAGCAGTTACCGAGGCGGTGTTAGCGGCCTCTCCTCCTACAATGAGCAGTTCTTC. Its translation: CASSYRGGVSGLSSYNEQFF.

The table lists this clonotype with a few counts. The rearrangement uses TRBV7-8 and TRBJ2-5, with D tentatively TRBD2 (6 bases). The V end was cut by 5 bases, the J end by 3 bases, with 10 bases between. The germline gives CDR1 SGHVS, CDR2 FQNEAQ. The CDR3 contains 13 residues. The CDR3 coding sequence is TGTGCCAGCAGCCGGGACTTGGAAGAGACCCAGTACTTC. It translates to CASSRDLEETQYF.

This clonotype was detected a few times. The V and J genes are TRBV7-9 and TRBJ1-5, with D hard to call. CDR3 length equals 12 residues. CDR1 and CDR2 (germline): SEHNR, FQNEAQ (reference sequence). Deletions cut 5 bases from V and 4 bases from J, with 6 bases between. The CDR3 is CASSQLNQPQHF. CDR3 in DNA: TGTGCCAGCAGCCAATTAAATCAGCCCCAGCATTTT.

There are a few counts of this clonotype. The rearrangement uses TRBV7-6 and TRBJ2-1, with 9 bases identical to TRBD2. V gave up 6 bases and J gave up 4 bases; unmatched junction bases: 7. This CDR3 contains 15 residues. Looked up from germline, CDR1 is SGHVS and CDR2 is FNYEAQ. CDR3 sequence reads: CASRPLAGAYNEQFF. CDR3 bases: TGTGCCAGCAGACCTTTAGCGGGAGCGTACAATGAGCAGTTCTTC.

This clonotype was seen at least ten times. The V gene is TRBV20-1, the J gene TRBJ2-2; the D is unclear. V lost 0 bases and J 3 bases, leaving 5 bases between the germline ends. The CDR3 sequence is 13 residues long. CDR1 DFQATT and CDR2 SNEGSKA come from the germline V gene (reference sequence). In DNA, the CDR3 is TGCAGTGCTAGAGATGGGGACACCGGGGAGCTGTTTTTT. Amino acid sequence: CSARDGDTGELFF.

V gene TRBV20-1 combines with J gene TRBJ2-7, with a weak D call TRBD2 (5 bases). CDR1 is DFQATT and CDR2 is SNEGSKA in the germline V gene (reference sequence). Trimming shortened V by 1 base and J by 3 bases, and 16 bases separated the two germline ends. This CDR3 has 15 residues. The CDR3 is CSARARGENDYEQYV. CDR3 coding DNA: TGCAGTGCTAGAGCCCGGGGAGAGAATGACTACGAGCAGTACGTC.

Concerning this clonotype itself: Given a much more abundant clone one base away, this may be a read error. CDR3 protein: CSVKSGRVGNEQFF. The DNA of the CDR3 is TGCAGCGTTAAAAGCGGGAGGGTAGGGAATGAGCAGTTCTTC. J is TRBJ2-1 and V is TRBV29-1, with 10 bases lining up with TRBD2. Trimming removed 5 bases from V and 7 bases from J; junction bases left unmatched: 8. The CDR3 has 14 amino acids. CDR1 is SQVTM, CDR2 ANQGSEA, per germline.

This clonotype has only a few counts. The CDR3 spells CASSLSEAKEQFF. Here the CDR3 DNA reads TGTGCCAGCAGCTTGTCAGAAGCCAAAGAGCAGTTCTTC. This chain links TRBV5-4 with TRBJ2-1; D is undetermined. The CDR3 loop spans 13 amino acids. Germline assignment: CDR1 SGHNT and CDR2 YYREEE (reference sequence). V dropped 1 base and J dropped 10 bases, with 12 bases sitting between them.

This clonotype was seen repeatedly, ten times or more. The chain combines TRBV6-1 with TRBJ2-1, with D uncertain. CDR1 and CDR2 from the germline V gene are MNHNS and SASEGT. The CDR3 loop spans 12 amino acids. The V gene lost 1 base and the J gene lost 10 bases, with 8 bases spanning the gap. The CDR3 bases are TGTGCCAGCAGTGAAGTAGTTCTAGAGCAGTTCTTC. Protein product: CASSEVVLEQFF.

The chain recombines TRBV15 with TRBJ1-2; D remains ambiguous. The V and J ends lost 5 bases and 4 bases respectively, with 20 bases between them. The length of the CDR3 is 16 residues. Germline values: CDR1 LNHNV, CDR2 YYDKDF (reference sequence). The CDR3 is CATSQPGPTFPYGYTF. CDR3 DNA: TGTGCCACCAGCCAACCCGGGCCAACATTCCCCTATGGCTACACCTTC.

This clonotype has just a few counts. The CDR3 protein is CASSPGLLAQYF. For the CDR3, the DNA is TGTGCCAGCAGCCCGGGGCTCCTCGCTCAGTACTTC. The chain links TRBV7-9 to TRBJ2-7; D may be TRBD1 or TRBD2 (5 bases each). V was shortened by 5 bases and J by 10 bases, with 15 bases between the two germline ends. The germline gives CDR1 SEHNR, CDR2 FQNEAQ (reference sequence). The CDR3 length is 12 residues.

In its sample, this clonotype was seen many times. J is TRBJ1-2 and V is TRBV12-3 or TRBV12-4, with D tentatively TRBD1 (6 bases). The V gene lost 3 bases and the J gene lost 6 bases, with 11 bases spanning the gap. CDR3 size: 13 residues. CDR3 coding DNA: TGTGCCAGCAGTTTTCGGACAGCTAATGGCTACACCTTC. As protein: CASSFRTANGYTF.

V is TRBV11-2 and J is TRBJ2-7, with D perhaps given as TRBD1 or TRBD2 (6 bases each). V gave up 11 bases and J gave up 8 bases, with 28 bases separating them. Germline CDR1 reads SGHAT; CDR2 reads FQNNGV. The CDR3 spans 15 residues. CDR3 loop: CAGGPGAQLSYQQYV. For the CDR3, the DNA is TGTGCCGGAGGTCCGGGGGCACAACTATCTTACCAGCAGTACGTC.

This clonotype was counted many times. The chain is built from TRBV5-1 and TRBJ1-5, with a possible D match to TRBD1 (6 bases). V lost 2 bases and J lost 1, with 13 bases in between. Per germline, CDR1 SGHRS and CDR2 YFSETQ. The CDR3 is 16 amino acids. CDR3 loop: CASSLPRDNSNQPQHF. The CDR3 DNA sequence: TGCGCCAGCAGCTTACCCCGGGACAACAGCAATCAGCCCCAGCATTTT.

This clonotype was counted ten times or more. CDR3 DNA: TGCAGTGCTTGGGACCGGACCGGCACAGATACGCAGTATTTT. It is translated as CSAWDRTGTDTQYF. This chain joins TRBV20-1 and TRBJ2-3; D possibly uses TRBD1 or TRBD2 (5 bases each). The V gene lost 5 bases and the J gene lost 1 base, with 13 bases spanning the gap. Germline assignment: CDR1 DFQATT and CDR2 SNEGSKA (reference sequence). CDR3 length: 14 residues.

V usage is TRBV29-1 and J usage is TRBJ2-1; 8 bases fit TRBD1. The V segment lost 6 bases and the J segment 5 bases; nucleotides outside the gene matches: 6. The CDR3 length is 13 residues. Germline CDR1 and CDR2: SQVTM and ANQGSEA. The CDR3 region is CSVTADRDNEQFF. The CDR3 nucleotides are TGCAGCGTGACTGCGGACAGGGACAATGAGCAGTTCTTC.

This clonotype was seen repeatedly, ten times or more. The gene calls are TRBV12-3 or TRBV12-4 and TRBJ2-7; 9 bases fit TRBD1. The J segment lost 6 bases and the V segment lost 6 bases, leaving 6 bases of the junction unmatched. This CDR3 has 13 residues. CDR3 in DNA: TGTGCCAGCAGCCCCAGGGACAGGGTCGAGCAGTACTTC. Translation gives CASSPRDRVEQYF.

This clonotype was seen ten or more times. The rearrangement uses TRBV7-9 and TRBJ2-1; 7 bases match TRBD2. This CDR3 comprises 15 residues. Germline CDR1 is SEHNR and CDR2 is FQNEAQ (reference sequence). V shed 6 bases and J 0 bases; nucleotides not matched to a gene: 5. Written as DNA, the CDR3 is TGTGCCAGCAGACTCAGCGGGGACTCCTACAATGAGCAGTTCTTC. This codes for CASRLSGDSYNEQFF.